This T cell receptor (beta chain) was found in a study of T cells in Graves' hyperthyroidism and ophthalmopathy. At first hyperthyroidism diagnosis, before any ophthalmopathy symptoms, the blood sample was collected. PBMCs were sourced from approximately 10 ml fresh peripheral blood. RNA transcripts served as the template for amplifying TCR beta CDR3 regions. HTBI primers were employed in a first-round RT-PCR of the TCR CDR3. TCRdb processed the multiplex PCR reads anew with MiXCR; each CDR3 protein has one entry. The sample holds 730,000 or so distinct CDR3 sequences; about 19% are singletons and the top ten take approximately 15%. This CDR3 is built from 13 residues. V lost 6 bases to trimming and J lost 5 bases, with 14 bases between them. CDR1 and CDR2 (germline): SQVTM, ANQGSEA. Study-wide results and caveats: A model using 13 V-J features told ophthalmopathy apart from stable hyperthyroidism. Researchers found most expanded thyroid clonotypes above 0.001 in blood as well.

This clonotype was seen only a few times. Its antigen is as yet unknown. The receptor was derived from a woman in her fifties or sixties with Graves' hyperthyroidism that later progressed to Graves' ophthalmopathy. Sequenced input: blood. V usage is TRBV29-1 and J usage is TRBJ1-3, with a tentative D call TRBD1 (5 bases). CDR3 residues: CSVTGPTRNTIYF. The DNA of the CDR3 is TGCAGCGTAACAGGACCGACCCGAAACACCATATATTTT.